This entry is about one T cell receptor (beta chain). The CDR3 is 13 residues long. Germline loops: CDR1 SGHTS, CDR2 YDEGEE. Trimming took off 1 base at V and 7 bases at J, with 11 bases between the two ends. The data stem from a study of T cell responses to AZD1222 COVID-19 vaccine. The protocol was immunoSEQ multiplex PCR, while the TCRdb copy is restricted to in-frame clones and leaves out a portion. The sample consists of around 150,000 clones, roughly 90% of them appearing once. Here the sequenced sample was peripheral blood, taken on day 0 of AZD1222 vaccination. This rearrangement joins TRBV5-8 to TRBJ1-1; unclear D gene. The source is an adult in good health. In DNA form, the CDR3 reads TGTGCCAGCAGCTTGCGGGTTAAAGATGAAGCTTTCTTT. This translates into CASSLRVKDEAFF.